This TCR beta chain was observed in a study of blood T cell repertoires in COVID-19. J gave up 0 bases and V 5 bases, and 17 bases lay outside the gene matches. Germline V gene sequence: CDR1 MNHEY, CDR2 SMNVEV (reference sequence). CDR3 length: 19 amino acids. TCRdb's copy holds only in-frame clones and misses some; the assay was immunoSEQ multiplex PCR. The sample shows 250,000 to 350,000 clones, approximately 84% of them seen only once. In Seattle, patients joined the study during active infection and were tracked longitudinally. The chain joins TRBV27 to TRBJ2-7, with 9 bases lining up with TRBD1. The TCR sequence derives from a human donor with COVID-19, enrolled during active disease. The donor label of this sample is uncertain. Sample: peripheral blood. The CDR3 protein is CASSPTSARQGGYSYEQYF. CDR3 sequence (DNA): TGTGCCAGCAGTCCAACTTCTGCGCGACAGGGGGGGTACTCCTACGAGCAGTACTTC.